Below, 17 T cell receptor beta chains from the same sample are listed, as sequenced in a study of shared clonotypes between healthy human individuals. Positively selected for CCR7, the CD45RO-negative cells used as naive CD8 cells excluded terminally differentiated effector memory CD45RA+ cells. Here immunoSEQ multiplex PCR was the method, and the copy in TCRdb shows in-frame clones only, minus some. The sample contains 800,000 or so clones, 96% of which appear only once. The specimen sequenced was naive CD8+ T cells sorted from blood. The receptors shown here come from a man in his thirties or forties in good health.

The chain joins TRBV5-8 to TRBJ2-1; D perhaps matches TRBD1 (6 bases). The V gene lost 1 base and the J gene lost 4 bases, with 12 bases spanning the gap. The CDR3 is made up of 15 amino acids. Looked up from germline, CDR1 is SGHTS and CDR2 is YDEGEE. CDR3 nucleotides: TGTGCCAGCAGCTTGCAGGGGTTGAGTTACAATGAGCAGTTCTTC. This encodes CASSLQGLSYNEQFF.

This chain links TRBV9 with TRBJ2-3; 9 bases fit TRBD2. The V gene end was trimmed by 3 bases and the J gene end by 0 bases; junction bases not matched to a gene: 5. CDR3 length: 16 amino acids. Looked up from germline, CDR1 is SGDLS and CDR2 is YYNGEE. Here the CDR3 DNA reads TGTGCCAGCAGCGATAGCGGGAGAGTGAGCACAGATACGCAGTATTTT. Protein: CASSDSGRVSTDTQYF. Based on the CDR3 plus reference TRBV9 and TRBJ2-3, the full variable domain is DSGVTQTPKHLITATGQRVTLRCSPRSGDLSVYWYQQSLDQGLQFLIQYYNGEERAKGNILERFSAQQFPDLHSELNLSSLELGDSALYFCASSDSGRVSTDTQYFGPGTRLTVL.

The V call is TRBV5-1, the J call TRBJ2-7; 7 bases are a match to TRBD1. The V gene's germline CDR1 is SGHRS and CDR2 YFSETQ. The CDR3 is 16 residues long. The trim removed 3 bases at V and 0 bases at J, leaving 9 bases unmatched. CDR3 sequence: CASSWGTEAHSYEQYF. The CDR3 DNA is TGCGCCAGCAGCTGGGGGACAGAAGCCCACTCCTACGAGCAGTACTTC.

CDR3 DNA: TGTGCCAGCAGCCCCTTAACGAGCGGAAACACCGGGGAGCTGTTTTTT. Encoded protein: CASSPLTSGNTGELFF. The chain carries TRBV7-6 and TRBJ2-2; D may be TRBD2 (5 bases). CDR3 length: 16 amino acids. The germline V gene encodes CDR1 SGHVS and CDR2 FNYEAQ. V lost 5 bases, J lost 2 bases, and 15 bases lay in between.

This sequence joins TRBV11-2 and TRBJ2-1; TRBD2 is a possible D gene (5 bases). Trimming stripped 2 bases from V and 2 bases from J, with 10 bases between. CDR1 SGHAT and CDR2 FQNNGV come from the germline V gene. The CDR3 spans 15 residues. In DNA form, the CDR3 reads TGTGCCAGCAGCTTAATAGAACTAGCCTACAATGAGCAGTTCTTC. This translates into CASSLIELAYNEQFF.

The chain is built from TRBV29-1 and TRBJ2-3; TRBD1 is a possible D gene (5 bases). The ends were cut back, 6 bases at V and 0 bases at J, with 10 bases in the middle. The CDR3 is made up of 13 amino acids. Germline-derived CDR1 and CDR2 are SQVTM and ANQGSEA. The DNA of the CDR3 is TGCAGCGTAGACAGTTCTAGCACAGATACGCAGTATTTT. Translated: CSVDSSSTDTQYF.

This clone was picked up one time. One end of the junction does not line up with germline, which may come from a read error. The chain combines TRBV15 with TRBJ2-1, with D maybe TRBD2 (5 bases). The CDR3 runs 12 residues. From germline, CDR1 is LNHNV and CDR2 YYDKDF (reference sequence). This CDR3 is CATSRDIAGALF. The CDR3 DNA reads as TGTGCCACCAGCAGAGATATCGCGGGTGCCCTCTTC.

V gene TRBV2 combines with J gene TRBJ2-1, with no clear D. V was pared by 7 bases and J by 0 bases, with 13 bases between. Germline CDR1 reads SNHLY; CDR2 reads FYNNEI. The CDR3 is 15 residues long. DNA for the CDR3: TGTGCCAGCACCACGTCCCGCCTCTCCTACAATGAGCAGTTCTTC. Residues: CASTTSRLSYNEQFF.

The J gene is TRBJ1-1, the V gene TRBV6-5; weak D call: TRBD1 (5 bases). This CDR3 has 14 residues. Germline V CDR1 and CDR2: MNHEY, SVGAGI. The V end was cut by 8 bases, the J end by 5 bases, with 18 bases between. In DNA form, the CDR3 reads TGTGCCAGCCATAGAGGAGGGGCGGGGACTGAAGCTTTCTTT. Translating it yields CASHRGGAGTEAFF.

The genes are TRBV10-2 and TRBJ2-7, with 8 bases that match TRBD2. With 3 bases clipped from V and 4 bases from J, the junction kept 8 bases outside the gene matches. CDR1 and CDR2 from the germline V gene are WSHSY and SAAADI. CDR3 length: 15 residues. CDR3 bases: TGCGCCAGCAGTGATGGTCGGGAGGGCGGGTACGAGCAGTACTTC. Amino acids: CASSDGREGGYEQYF.

This clone was counted a single time. The genes are TRBV28 and TRBJ2-7; D possibly matches TRBD1 or TRBD2 (5 bases each). The CDR3 totals 17 residues. The germline gives CDR1 MDHEN, CDR2 SYDVKM. V was shortened by 7 bases and J by 3 bases, with 25 bases between the two germline ends. The CDR3 here is CASNTVVSPGTVYEQYF. DNA of the CDR3: TGTGCCAGCAACACAGTGGTCTCTCCCGGGACGGTCTACGAGCAGTACTTC.

The chain is built from TRBV27 and TRBJ2-7; weak D call: TRBD2 (5 bases). This CDR3 has 14 residues. V lost 4 bases and J 4 bases, leaving 14 bases between the germline ends. CDR1 is MNHEY and CDR2 is SMNVEV in the germline V gene (reference sequence). The CDR3: CASSSGRERYEQYF. The CDR3 DNA reads as TGTGCCAGCAGTTCGGGTAGGGAGAGATACGAGCAGTACTTC.

The chain is built from TRBV27 and TRBJ1-1, with 11 nucleotides matching TRBD1. The CDR3 loop spans 14 amino acids. Trimming removed 5 bases from V and 6 bases from J; junction bases left unmatched: 5. The germline gives CDR1 MNHEY, CDR2 SMNVEV (reference sequence). Written as DNA, the CDR3 is TGTGCCAGCAGTGATCCGGGACAGGGGGCTGAAGCTTTCTTT. Protein product: CASSDPGQGAEAFF.

The rearrangement uses TRBV1 and TRBJ1-1; whether TRBD1, the table's D call, matches the DNA was not checked. TRBV1 has pseudogene status. The CDR3 has 14 residues. The CDR3 is CTSSHPGQDHEAFF. For the CDR3, the DNA is TGCACCAGCAGCCACCCGGGACAGGACCATGAAGCTTTCTTT.

This clone occurred once. The chain couples TRBV29-1 to TRBJ2-7; 7 bases fit TRBD1. Germline trimming cut 3 bases from V and 2 bases from J; bases unmatched to any gene: 4. CDR3 length equals 13 residues. Germline values: CDR1 SQVTM, CDR2 ANQGSEA. The CDR3 region has the DNA TGCAGCGTTGAGGTGGACAGGCCCTACGAGCAGTACTTC. Translated: CSVEVDRPYEQYF.

V is TRBV19 and J is TRBJ2-4; weak D call: TRBD1 (5 bases). The length of the CDR3 is 13 residues. Germline-derived CDR1 and CDR2 are LNHDA and SQIVND (reference sequence). Trimming cost V 3 bases and J 4 bases, with 7 bases left between them. In DNA, the CDR3 is TGTGCCAGTAGTATGACAGAGAAAAACATTCAGTACTTC. Residues: CASSMTEKNIQYF.

This clone was picked up one time. The V call is TRBV7-2, the J call TRBJ2-7, with D unresolved. Between the trimmed V and J ends, which lost 1 base and 2 bases, there was a span of 15 bases. The germline V gene has CDR1 SGHTA and CDR2 FQGNSA. CDR3 size: 16 residues. The CDR3: CASSLVGQASTYEQYF. CDR3 nucleotide sequence: TGTGCCAGCAGCTTAGTCGGGCAGGCCTCGACCTACGAGCAGTACTTC. The entire variable domain, with the rest obtained from reference TRBV7-2 and TRBJ2-7, is as follows: GAGVSQSPSNKVTEKGKDVELRCDPISGHTALYWYRQSLGQGLEFLIYFQGNSAPDKSGLPSDRFSAERTGGSVSTLTIQRTQQEDSAVYLCASSLVGQASTYEQYFGPGTRLTVT.